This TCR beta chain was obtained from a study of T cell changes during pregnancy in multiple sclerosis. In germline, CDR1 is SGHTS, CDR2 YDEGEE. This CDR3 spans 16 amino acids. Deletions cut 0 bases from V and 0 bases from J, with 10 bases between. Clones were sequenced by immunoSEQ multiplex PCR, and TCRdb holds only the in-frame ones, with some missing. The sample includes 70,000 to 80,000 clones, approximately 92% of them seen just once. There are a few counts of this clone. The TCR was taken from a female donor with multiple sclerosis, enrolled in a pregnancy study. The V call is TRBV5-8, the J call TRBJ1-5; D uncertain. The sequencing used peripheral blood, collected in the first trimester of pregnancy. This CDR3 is CASSLDSGYSNQPQHF. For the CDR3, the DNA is TGTGCCAGCAGCTTGGATTCCGGGTATAGCAATCAGCCCCAGCATTTT.